This T cell receptor beta chain emerged from a study of blood T cell repertoires in COVID-19. Study-level information: Acute and convalescent COVID-19 specimens originated in the United States, Italy and Spain. From T cells, B-cell-depleted T cells, or PBMCs came the material, which was cDNA or gDNA.

Germline CDR1 is SEHNR and CDR2 is FQNEAQ (reference sequence). The CDR3 totals 15 residues. The V end was cut by 2 bases, the J end by 4 bases, with 11 bases between. Authors' processing steps: Quantification of nucleated cells was approximated via reference gene primer amplification. The table came from immunoSEQ multiplex PCR; TCRdb's copy has only in-frame clones and leaves some out. The V and J calls and clone size were taken over from that table, and D and trimming were inferred from the DNA. The sample has 250,000 or so clones, 75% to 90% seen once. This chain connects TRBV7-9 to TRBJ2-2; a weak D match, TRBD1 (5 bases). Sequencing was carried out using peripheral blood. The sequence was collected from a man aged 30 to 39 with active or convalescent COVID-19. CDR3 sequence: CASSLTQGGTGELFF. CDR3 bases: TGTGCCAGCAGCTTAACCCAGGGCGGCACCGGGGAGCTGTTTTTT.